This TCR beta chain was identified during a study of blood T cell repertoires in COVID-19. Study in general: The samples span acute and convalescent COVID-19 from the United States, Italy and Spain.

This clone has a count of ten or more. Sequenced by immunoSEQ multiplex PCR; TCRdb stores in-frame clones only, minus some. The sample includes about 400,000 clones, roughly 89% seen only once; the top ten take about 4.3%. The V and J ends lost 6 bases and 4 bases respectively, with 15 bases between them. The CDR3 runs 13 residues. Germline lookup yields CDR1 SQVTM and CDR2 ANQGSEA. The chain recombines TRBV29-1 with TRBJ1-1, with a possible D match to TRBD1 (6 bases). The receptor was derived from a woman aged 25-40 years with acute or convalescent COVID-19. Sequencing was performed on peripheral blood. The CDR3 is CSVASRGPTEAFF. CDR3 sequence (DNA): TGCAGCGTCGCCTCGCGGGGGCCCACTGAAGCTTTCTTT.